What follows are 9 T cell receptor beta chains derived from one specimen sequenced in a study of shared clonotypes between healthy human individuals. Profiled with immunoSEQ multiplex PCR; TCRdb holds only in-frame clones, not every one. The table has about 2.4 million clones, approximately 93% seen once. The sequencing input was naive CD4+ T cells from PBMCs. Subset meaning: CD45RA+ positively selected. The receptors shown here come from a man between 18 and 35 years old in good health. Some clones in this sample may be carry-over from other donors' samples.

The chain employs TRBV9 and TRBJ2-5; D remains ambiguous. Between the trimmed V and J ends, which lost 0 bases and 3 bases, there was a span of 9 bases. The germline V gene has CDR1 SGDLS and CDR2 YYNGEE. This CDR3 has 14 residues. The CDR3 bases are TGTGCCAGCAGCGTAGGCGGCGTTAAAGAGACCCAGTACTTC. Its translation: CASSVGGVKETQYF.

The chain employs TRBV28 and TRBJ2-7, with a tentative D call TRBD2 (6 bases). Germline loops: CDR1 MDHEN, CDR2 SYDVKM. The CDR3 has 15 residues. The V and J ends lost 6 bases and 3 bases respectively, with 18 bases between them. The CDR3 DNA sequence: TGTGCCAGCAGCGTCTCGGGGGTTTCCAACTACGAGCAGTACTTC. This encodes CASSVSGVSNYEQYF.

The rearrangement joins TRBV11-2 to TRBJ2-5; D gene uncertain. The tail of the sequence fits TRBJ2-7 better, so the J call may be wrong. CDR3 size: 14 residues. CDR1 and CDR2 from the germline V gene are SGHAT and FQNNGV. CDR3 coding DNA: TGTGCCAGCAGTTCGTGGACCGGCGCCTACGAGCAGTACTTC. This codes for CASSSWTGAYEQYF.

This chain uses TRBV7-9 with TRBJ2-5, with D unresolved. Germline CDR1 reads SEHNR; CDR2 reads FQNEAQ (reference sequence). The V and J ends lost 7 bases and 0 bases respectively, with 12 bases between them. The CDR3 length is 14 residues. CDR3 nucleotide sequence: TGTGCCAGCACTACCCCCCCCGACCAAGAGACCCAGTACTTC. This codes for CASTTPPDQETQYF.

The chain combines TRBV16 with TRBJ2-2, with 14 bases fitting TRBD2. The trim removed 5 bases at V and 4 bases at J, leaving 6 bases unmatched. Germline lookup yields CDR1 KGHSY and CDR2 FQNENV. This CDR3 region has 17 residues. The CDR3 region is CASSYRTSGRRTGELFF. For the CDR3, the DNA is TGTGCCAGCAGCTATCGGACTAGCGGGAGGCGCACCGGGGAGCTGTTTTTT.

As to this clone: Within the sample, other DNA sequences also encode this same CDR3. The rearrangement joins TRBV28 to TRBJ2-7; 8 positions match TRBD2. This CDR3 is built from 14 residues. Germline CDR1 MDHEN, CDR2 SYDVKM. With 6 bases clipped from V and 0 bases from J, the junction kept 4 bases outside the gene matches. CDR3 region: CASSLAGGSYEQYF. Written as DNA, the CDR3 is TGTGCCAGCAGCCTAGCGGGCGGCTCCTACGAGCAGTACTTC.

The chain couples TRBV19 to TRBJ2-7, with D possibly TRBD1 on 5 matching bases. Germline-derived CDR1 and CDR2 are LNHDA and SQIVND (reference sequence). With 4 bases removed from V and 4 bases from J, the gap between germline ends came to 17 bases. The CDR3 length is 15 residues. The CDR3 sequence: CASSTLQGFLYEQYF. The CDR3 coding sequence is TGTGCCAGTAGTACACTCCAGGGTTTCCTTTACGAGCAGTACTTC.

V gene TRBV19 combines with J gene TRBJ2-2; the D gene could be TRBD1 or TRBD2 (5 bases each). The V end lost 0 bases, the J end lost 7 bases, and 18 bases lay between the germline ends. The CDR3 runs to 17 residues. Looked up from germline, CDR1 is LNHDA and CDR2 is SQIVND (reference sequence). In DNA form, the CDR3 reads TGTGCCAGTAGTATAGATGAGAGGGGCAGATGGAACGGGGAGCTGTTTTTT. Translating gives CASSIDERGRWNGELFF.

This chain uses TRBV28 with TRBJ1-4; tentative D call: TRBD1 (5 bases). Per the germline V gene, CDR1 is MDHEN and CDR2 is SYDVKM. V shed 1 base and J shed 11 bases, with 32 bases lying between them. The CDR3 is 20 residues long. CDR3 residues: CASSLSPHSTRQSSGGKLFF. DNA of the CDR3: TGTGCCAGCAGTTTATCCCCCCACTCGACCAGACAGTCCTCGGGGGGGAAACTGTTTTTT. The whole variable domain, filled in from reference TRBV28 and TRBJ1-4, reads DVKVTQSSRYLVKRTGEKVFLECVQDMDHENMFWYRQDPGLGLRLIYFSYDVKMKEKGDIPEGYSVSREKKERFSLILESASTNQTSMYLCASSLSPHSTRQSSGGKLFFGSGTQLSVL.